Here is one T cell receptor beta chain with its context. The target antigen is unknown. The data stem from a study of graft-versus-host responses after intestinal transplantation. For the study at large: Multivisceral, liver-intestinal, or isolated intestinal grafts were transplanted into recipients. The study gave all recipients anti-thymocyte globulin induction, then tacrolimus and steroids for approximately three years.

The V end lost 0 bases, the J end lost 3 bases, and 10 bases lay between the germline ends. CDR3 length equals 15 residues. Germline V gives CDR1 SGDLS, CDR2 YYNGEE. Whole-study results and caveats: Analysis identified GvH clones in recipient marrow, with some appearing first in ileum or blood. Early post-transplant falls in HvG clones accompanied the peak levels of circulating GvH clones.

Sequencing used immunoSEQ multiplex PCR; TCRdb keeps in-frame clones, though not all of them. This sample yields about 90,000 clones, of which about 95% are seen a single time; 0.15% to 0.2% belongs to the top ten. The chain employs TRBV9 and TRBJ2-1; D is perhaps TRBD2 (5 bases). The clonotype originates from a human donor who was the organ donor for an intestinal transplant. Sequencing was performed on unstimulated CD4+ T cells sorted from spleen or lymph node cells, taken before transplant. In nucleotides, the CDR3 is TGTGCCAGCAGCGTAGCGACTACTTTCTACAATGAGCAGTTCTTC. Its protein is CASSVATTFYNEQFF.